This T cell receptor (beta chain) was observed in a study of blood T cell repertoires in COVID-19 (TCRdb year 2020). For context, the study as a whole: Samples from collaborators originated in the United States, Italy and Spain and spanned both the acute and convalescent phases of COVID-19. The material from the prospective study consisted of cDNA or gDNA derived from T cells, B-cell-depleted T cells, or PBMCs. Deeply sampled blood TCRbeta repertoires from subjects exposed to, actively infected with, or recovered from COVID-19 were included in the dataset. The repertoires were released in a freely available public database meant as a resource for research on the immune response to SARS-CoV-2. The samples were drawn from two sources: the first 160 participants of the ongoing ImmuneRACE study, and 1,254 subjects contributed by 6 global collaborators. Sample metadata almost always included a de-identified subject ID, COVID-19 status, age in years and sex. HLA class I and class II types, where available, came from metadata supplied by the sample provider rather than from assay-based typing.

Results and caveats for the whole study, not just this receptor: The quantity of clinical and demographic metadata differed by source and by participant and was supplied without curation.

In the germline V gene, CDR1 corresponds to KGHDR and CDR2 to SFDVKD. CDR3 length: 16 amino acids, cysteine to phenylalanine. This entry keeps only the CDR3 DNA: 48 bases, framed from base 1. V is cut back by 4 bases and J by 1 base, with 4 bases in the junction unmatched. Each collaborating institution followed its own protocols to collect whole blood in K2EDTA tubes. For TCRbeta analysis, collaborators shipped samples in one of three forms: frozen whole blood, isolated PBMCs, or DNA extracted from either of those sample types. TCRbeta CDR3 regions were amplified from genomic DNA using the immunoSEQ Assay, a bias-controlled multiplex PCR. The paper's data handling went like this. The number of nucleated cells in each sample was estimated from the amplification of reference gene primers within the assay. To quantify the absolute abundance of each unique TCRbeta CDR3 rearrangement, sequence reads were collapsed and filtered. For each sample, productive Simpson clonality was calculated by taking the square root of Simpson's diversity index across productive rearrangements. TCRdb stores this immuneACCESS table with in-frame sequences only. Part of the clones is absent; in the studies checked, under half of the shortfall reflects unresolved V genes, and no reason is known for the rest. V and J calls and clone size are as listed in that table; D and trimming were resolved from the DNA. This sample has a few hundred thousand clones in its table, and 85% of those were observed once. 7.2% of the sample goes to the ten largest clones.

Remarks on this clone: The antigen this receptor binds is unknown. There are no base qualities to consult, and no much larger clone falls within one base.

Input material: peripheral blood. The TCR sequence derives from a human donor in a cohort sampled during active COVID-19. The V and J segments used are TRBV24-1 and TRBJ2-1; 9 nucleotides in the junction match TRBD2. CDR3 sequence: CATSELAGVSYNEQFF. Here is the DNA: TGTGCCACCAGTGAGTTAGCGGGGGTATCCTACAATGAGCAGTTCTTC.